This T cell receptor (beta chain) derives from a study of T cell responses to AZD1222 COVID-19 vaccine. Study results and caveats: It was only after the peak T cell response that any repertoires were sampled. Nearly half of spike-specific TCRs reportedly target unmutated variant regions.

TCRdb's table, derived via immunoSEQ multiplex PCR, lists solely in-frame clones and lacks some. The table includes 95,000 to 150,000 clones, 92% detected once. This CDR3 spans 16 amino acids. About this clone itself: Its antigen is unknown.

This specimen was peripheral blood, taken on day 0 of AZD1222 vaccination. The receptor comes from an adult in good health. The V and J genes are TRBV21-1 and TRBJ1-1. TRBV21-1 is a recognized pseudogene. CDR3 sequence reads: CASSKSPGTENTEAFF. CDR3 bases: TGTGCCAGCAGCAAATCCCCCGGGACCGAGAACACTGAAGCTTTCTTT.